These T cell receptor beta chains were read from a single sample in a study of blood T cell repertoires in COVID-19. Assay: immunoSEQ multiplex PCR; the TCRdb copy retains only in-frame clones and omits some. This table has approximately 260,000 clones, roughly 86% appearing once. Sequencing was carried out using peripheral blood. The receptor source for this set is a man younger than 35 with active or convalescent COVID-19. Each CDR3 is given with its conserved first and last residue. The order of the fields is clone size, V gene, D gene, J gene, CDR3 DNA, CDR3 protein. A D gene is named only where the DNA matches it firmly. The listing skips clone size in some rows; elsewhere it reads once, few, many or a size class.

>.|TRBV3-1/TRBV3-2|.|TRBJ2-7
TGTGCCAGCAGCCTCAGGGGCTACGAGCAGTACTTC
CASSLRGYEQYF
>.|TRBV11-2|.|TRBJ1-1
TGTGCCAGCAGCTTAGACCCCTGGGCCCGCACTGAAGCTTTCTTT
CASSLDPWARTEAFF
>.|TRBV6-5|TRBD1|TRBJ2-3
TGTGCCAGCAGTTGGAGACAGGGGGCCGCAGATACGCAGTATTTT
CASSWRQGAADTQYF
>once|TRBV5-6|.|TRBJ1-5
TGTGCCAGCAGCTTCGGACAGACCGATCAGCCCCAGCATTTT
CASSFGQTDQPQHF
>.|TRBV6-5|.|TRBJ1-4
TGTGCCAGCAAGACACCAACTAATGAAAAACTGTTTTTT
CASKTPTNEKLFF
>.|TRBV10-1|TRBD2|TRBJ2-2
TGCGCCAGCAAATCGCGGTTCGGGAGGGAGACCCCGCCGTACACCCGCACCGGGGAGCTGTTTTTT
CASKSRFGRETPPYTRTGELFF
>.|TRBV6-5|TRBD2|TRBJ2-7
TGTGCCAGCGAAGAGAGACTAGCTTCCGAGCAGTACTTC
CASEERLASEQYF
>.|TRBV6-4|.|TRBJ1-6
TGTGCCAGCTCGGTGGACAGCAATTCACCCCTCCACTTT
CASSVDSNSPLHF
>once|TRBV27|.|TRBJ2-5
TGTGCCAGCAACCCGGGGGGCGGAGAGACCCAGTACTTC
CASNPGGGETQYF
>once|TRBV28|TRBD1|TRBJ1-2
TGTGCCAGCAGTTTATCTGGGGGACAGGTCTATGGCTACACCTTC
CASSLSGGQVYGYTF
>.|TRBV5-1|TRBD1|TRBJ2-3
TGCGCCAGCAGCCACCCCGACAGGGGAGCAGATACGCAGTATTTT
CASSHPDRGADTQYF
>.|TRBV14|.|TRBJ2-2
TGTGCCAGCAGCCAAGGATTAGCTCGGGAAGCCGGGGAGCTGTTTTTT
CASSQGLAREAGELFF
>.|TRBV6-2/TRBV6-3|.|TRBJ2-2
TGTGCCAGCAGTTCTTCCTCCCCGAGGGCGGTCGGGGAGCTGTTTTTT
CASSSSSPRAVGELFF
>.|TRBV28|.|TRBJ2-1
TGTGCCAGCAGTTTATTCCCGACATCTGGTAATGAGCAGTTCTTC
CASSLFPTSGNEQFF
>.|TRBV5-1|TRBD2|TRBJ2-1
TGCGCCAGCAGCTTGGGTAGCGGGATAGAGAGGGGTTGGTTCTTC
CASSLGSGIERGWFF
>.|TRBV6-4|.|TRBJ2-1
TGTGCCAGCAGTGACTCGAATTTTTCCCAGATAACGCCGTGGAATGAGCAGTTCTTC
CASSDSNFSQITPWNEQFF
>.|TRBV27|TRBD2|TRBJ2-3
TGTGCCAGCACCTCATATGCCAGCGGGATTGATACGCAGTATTTT
CASTSYASGIDTQYF
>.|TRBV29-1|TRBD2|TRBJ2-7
TGCAGCGTTGGACTTGTAGCGGGTCCCTACGAGCAGTACTTC
CSVGLVAGPYEQYF
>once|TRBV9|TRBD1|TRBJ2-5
TGTGCCAGCAGCGGGGAGGACAGGGGTGGGGAGACCCAGTACTTC
CASSGEDRGGETQYF
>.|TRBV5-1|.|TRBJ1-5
TGCGCCAGCAGCTTGGACGGGAATAGCAATCAGCCCCAGCATTTT
CASSLDGNSNQPQHF
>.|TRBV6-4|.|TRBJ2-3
TGTGCCAGCAGTGACGGGGCGGATACGCAGTATTTT
CASSDGADTQYF
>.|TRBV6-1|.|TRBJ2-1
TGTGCCAGCAGTGACCGGGACTCTGAGCAGTTCTTC
CASSDRDSEQFF
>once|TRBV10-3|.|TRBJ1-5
TGTGCCATCAGTGACGAGAACAGGGCCGGCAATCAGCCCCAGCATTTT
CAISDENRAGNQPQHF
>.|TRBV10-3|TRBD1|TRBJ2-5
TGTGCCATCAGCAGGACAGGGCAAGAGACCCAGTACTTC
CAISRTGQETQYF
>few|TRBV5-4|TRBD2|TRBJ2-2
TGTGCCAGCAGCTTCCTAGCGGGGGGTACCGGGGAGCTGTTTTTT
CASSFLAGGTGELFF
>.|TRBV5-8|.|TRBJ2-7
TGTGCCAGCAGCTTGGCCTCGCGGTTCTACGAGCAGTACTTC
CASSLASRFYEQYF
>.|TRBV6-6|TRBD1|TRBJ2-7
TGTGCCAGCACAGGGGGCTTTGGATCCTACGAGCAGTACTTC
CASTGGFGSYEQYF